This TCR beta chain was sequenced during a study of OX40 agonist ivuxolimab in advanced cancers. In terms of the full investigation: The costimulatory receptor OX40 (CD134) was targeted by ivuxolimab, a fully human IgG2 agonistic monoclonal antibody. The purpose of peripheral TCRbeta sequencing was to test whether ivuxolimab changed TCR sequence diversity and led to clonal T-cell expansion. Intravenous ivuxolimab was administered to patients every 2 weeks at six dose levels: 0.01, 0.1, 0.3, 1.5, 3 and 10 mg/kg. Prior anti-PD-1, anti-PD-L1 or anti-CTLA-4 therapy was permitted, and approximately 40% of dose-escalation patients had received checkpoint inhibitors. The paper covers the monotherapy dose-escalation part of the phase I ivuxolimab trial, which included N of about 50 patients. Three dose-escalation patients achieved partial responses, one with hepatocellular carcinoma and two with cutaneous melanoma. The dose-escalation cohort was roughly 80% male with a mean age of around 62 years, ranging from roughly 20 to 80. Of the roughly 52 patients in dose escalation, about 20 had hepatocellular carcinoma, about 15 had melanoma, 9 had renal cell carcinoma and 9 had head and neck cancer.

Remarks on this clone: What antigen it recognizes has not been identified. No clone much larger than this one lies a single base away; base qualities are absent.

Deletion took 5 bases off V and 3 bases off J, with a span of 12 bases between the germline ends. The CDR3 runs 13 amino acids, cysteine and phenylalanine included. The entry retains the CDR3 DNA only, 39 bases that are in frame from base 1. CDR1 and CDR2, looked up from the germline V gene, are SGHRS and YFSETQ. Genomic DNA was extracted from sorted cells for sequencing of the TCRbeta CDR3 region. The immunoSEQ Assay was used to sequence the TCRbeta CDR3 regions. Entries here come from immuneACCESS through TCRdb and include only in-frame sequences with V and J called. Some clones fail to appear in such tables; in the studies checked, an unresolved V gene covers under half of the shortfall, and the cause of the remainder is unknown. Recorded for this sample are approximately 69,000 clones; 85% to 95% of them occurred a single time. 15% to 19% of the sample goes to the ten largest clones. Findings and caveats that apply to the study as a whole: After ivuxolimab, expanded clones were on average more numerous among CD8+ T cells than among CD4+ T cells. Which antigens the clonally expanded peripheral T cells were specific for was not determined. In the 0.1-3.0 mg/kg groups, partial responders were among the patients with the lowest normalized peripheral clonal expansion, particularly in CD8+ T cells. Low levels of normalized T-cell clonal expansion were also seen in some nonresponding patients. At doses from 0.1 to 3.0 mg/kg, clonal expansion was seen in both CD4+ and CD8+ blood T cells between baseline and week 6.

Patients with a history of autoimmune disease or receiving systemic immunosuppression were excluded from the trial. Peripheral blood for TCR sequencing was collected from all dose cohorts at baseline, on cycle 4 day 1, and on cycle 7 day 1. Samples came from an open-label, multicenter, first-in-human phase I dose-escalation trial of ivuxolimab. Adults with locally advanced or metastatic melanoma, renal cell, hepatocellular, or head and neck squamous cell carcinoma were enrolled in the trial. Before TCR sequencing, CD4+ T cells and CD8+ T cells were sorted from peripheral blood as separate populations.

The chain is encoded by TRBV5-1 joined to TRBJ2-7; TRBD1 is perhaps the D gene, given 5 matching bases. The sequences come from CD4+ or CD8+ T cells sorted from blood, collected in a trial of the OX40 agonist ivuxolimab. The TCR originated in an adult with an advanced solid tumor such as melanoma, head and neck, liver or kidney cancer. The DNA reads as follows: TGCGCCAGCAGGGACACTAACTACTACGAGCAGTACTTC. It specifies CASRDTNYYEQYF.